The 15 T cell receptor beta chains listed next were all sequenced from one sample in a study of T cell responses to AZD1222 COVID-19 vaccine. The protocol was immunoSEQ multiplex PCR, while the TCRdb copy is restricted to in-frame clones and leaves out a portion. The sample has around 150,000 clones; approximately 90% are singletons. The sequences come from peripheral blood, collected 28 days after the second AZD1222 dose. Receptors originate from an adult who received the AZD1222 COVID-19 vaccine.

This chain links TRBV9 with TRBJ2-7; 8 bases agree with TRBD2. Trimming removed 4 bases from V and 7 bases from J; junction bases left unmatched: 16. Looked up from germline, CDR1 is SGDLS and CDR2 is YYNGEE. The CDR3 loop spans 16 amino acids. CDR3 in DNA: TGTGCCAGCAGCTCAACTAGCGGAGCTCCCTCGAGGGAGCAGTACTTC. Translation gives CASSSTSGAPSREQYF.

The CDR3 here is CASSSGRSTETQYF. CDR3 bases: TGTGCCAGCAGCTCGGGCCGGTCGACAGAGACCCAGTACTTC. The V and J genes are TRBV11-3 and TRBJ2-5; no definite D call. Looked up from germline, CDR1 is SGHNT and CDR2 is YENEEA. CDR3 size: 14 residues. V was cut by 4 bases and J by 4 bases, with 13 bases left in between.

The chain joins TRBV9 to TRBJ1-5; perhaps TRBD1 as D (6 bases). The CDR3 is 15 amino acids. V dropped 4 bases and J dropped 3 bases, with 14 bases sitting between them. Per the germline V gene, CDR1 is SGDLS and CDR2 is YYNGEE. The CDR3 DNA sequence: TGTGCCAGCAGCTCTAGCGGGGGGCTCAATCAGCCCCAGCATTTT. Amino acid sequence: CASSSSGGLNQPQHF.

The CDR3 DNA follows: TGTGCCAGCAGTTACTCGGACAATCGGGAGACCCAGTACTTC. Translated, it gives CASSYSDNRETQYF. This chain links TRBV6-5 with TRBJ2-5; D is perhaps TRBD1 (5 bases). V was pared by 0 bases and J by 5 bases, with 10 bases between. The CDR3 is 14 amino acids. CDR1 is MNHEY and CDR2 is SVGAGI in the germline V gene.

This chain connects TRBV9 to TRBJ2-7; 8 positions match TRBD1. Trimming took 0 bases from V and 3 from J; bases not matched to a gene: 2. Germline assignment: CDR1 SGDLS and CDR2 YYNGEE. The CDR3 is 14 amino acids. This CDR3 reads CASSVGGTGYEQYF. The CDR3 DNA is TGTGCCAGCAGCGTAGGGGGGACAGGCTACGAGCAGTACTTC.

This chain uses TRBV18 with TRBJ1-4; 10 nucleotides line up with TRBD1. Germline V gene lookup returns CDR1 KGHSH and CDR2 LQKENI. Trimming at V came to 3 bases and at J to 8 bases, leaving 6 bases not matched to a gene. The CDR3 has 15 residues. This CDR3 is CASSPRGDRGEKLFF. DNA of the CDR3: TGTGCCAGCTCACCTCGTGGGGACAGGGGAGAAAAACTGTTTTTT.

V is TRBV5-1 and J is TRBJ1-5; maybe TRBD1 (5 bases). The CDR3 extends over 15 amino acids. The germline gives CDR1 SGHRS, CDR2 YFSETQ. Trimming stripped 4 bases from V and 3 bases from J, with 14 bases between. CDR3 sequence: CASSPGAGTNQPQHF. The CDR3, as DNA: TGCGCCAGCAGCCCCGGCGCAGGGACCAATCAGCCCCAGCATTTT.

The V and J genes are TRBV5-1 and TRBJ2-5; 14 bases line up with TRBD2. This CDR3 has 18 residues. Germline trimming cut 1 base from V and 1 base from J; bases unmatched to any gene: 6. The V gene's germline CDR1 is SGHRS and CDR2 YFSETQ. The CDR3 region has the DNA TGCGCCAGCAGCTTGTGGACTAGCGGGGGGCCCGCCCAAGAGACCCAGTACTTC. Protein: CASSLWTSGGPAQETQYF.

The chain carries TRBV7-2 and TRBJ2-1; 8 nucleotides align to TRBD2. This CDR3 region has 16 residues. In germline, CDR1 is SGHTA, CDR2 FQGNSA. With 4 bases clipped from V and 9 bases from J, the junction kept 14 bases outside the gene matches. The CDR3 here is CASSSPGTRAQGEQFF. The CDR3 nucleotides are TGTGCCAGCAGCTCCCCCGGGACTAGGGCGCAGGGTGAGCAGTTCTTC.

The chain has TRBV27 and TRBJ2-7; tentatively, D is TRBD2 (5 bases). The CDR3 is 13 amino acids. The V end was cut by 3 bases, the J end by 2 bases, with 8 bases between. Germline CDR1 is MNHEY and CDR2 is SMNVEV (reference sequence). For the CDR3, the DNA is TGTGCCAGCAGTTTCCCGGGGACCTACGAGCAGTACTTC. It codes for CASSFPGTYEQYF.

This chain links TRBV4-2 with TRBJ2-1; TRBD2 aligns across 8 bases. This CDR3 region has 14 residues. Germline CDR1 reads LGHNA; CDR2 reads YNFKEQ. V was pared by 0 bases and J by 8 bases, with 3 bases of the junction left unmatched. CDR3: CASSQEGLVHEQFF. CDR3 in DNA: TGTGCCAGCAGCCAAGAGGGACTAGTGCATGAGCAGTTCTTC.

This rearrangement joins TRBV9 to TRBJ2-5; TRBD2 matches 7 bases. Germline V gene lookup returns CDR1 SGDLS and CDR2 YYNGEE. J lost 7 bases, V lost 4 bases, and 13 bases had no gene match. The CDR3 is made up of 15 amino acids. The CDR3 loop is CASSLGLAEMGTQYF. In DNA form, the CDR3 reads TGTGCCAGCAGCCTGGGGCTAGCGGAGATGGGGACCCAGTACTTC.

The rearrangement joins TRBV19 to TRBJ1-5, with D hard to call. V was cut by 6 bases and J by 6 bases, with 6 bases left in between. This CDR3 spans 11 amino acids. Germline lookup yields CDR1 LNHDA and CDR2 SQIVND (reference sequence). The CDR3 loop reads CASSAGQPQHF. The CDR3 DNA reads TGTGCCAGTAGCGCGGGTCAGCCCCAGCATTTT.

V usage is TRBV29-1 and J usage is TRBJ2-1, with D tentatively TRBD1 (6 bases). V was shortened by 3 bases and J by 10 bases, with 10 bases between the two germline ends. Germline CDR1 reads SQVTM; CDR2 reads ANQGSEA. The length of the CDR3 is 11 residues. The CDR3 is CSVDRGGEQFF. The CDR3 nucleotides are TGCAGCGTTGACAGGGGTGGGGAGCAGTTCTTC.

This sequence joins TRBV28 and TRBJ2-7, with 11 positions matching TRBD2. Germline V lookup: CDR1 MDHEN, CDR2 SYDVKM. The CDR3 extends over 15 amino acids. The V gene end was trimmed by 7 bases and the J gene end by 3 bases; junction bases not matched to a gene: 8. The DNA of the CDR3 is TGTGCCAGCAACTTAGCGGGAGGGCTCCACTACGAGCAGTACTTC. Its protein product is CASNLAGGLHYEQYF.